This passage covers 23 T cell receptor beta chains from one sample sequenced in a study of blood T cell repertoires in COVID-19 (dated by TCRdb to 2019 to 2021). The library was generated by the immunoSEQ multiplex PCR assay. The table comes from immuneACCESS by way of TCRdb, which keeps in-frame sequences with V and J called. Part of the clones is missing from these tables; in studies checked, under half for an unresolved V gene and the rest for unknown reasons. The sample includes tens of thousands of clones, with roughly 90% observed a single time. The ten largest account for around 2.2% of the sample. Sequencing was done on a sample of peripheral blood. Every receptor here comes from a human donor in a cohort sampled during active COVID-19.

V and J are TRBV27 and TRBJ1-1; 10 nucleotides agree with TRBD1. CDR3 size: 15 residues. The V gene end was trimmed by 6 bases and the J gene end by 10 bases; junction bases not matched to a gene: 14. CDR1 MNHEY and CDR2 SMNVEV come from the germline V gene (reference sequence). CDR3 sequence: CASREITGQGMRAFF. The CDR3 bases are TGTGCCAGCAGAGAAATAACGGGACAGGGGATGCGAGCTTTCTTT.

This rearrangement joins TRBV9 to TRBJ1-1; perhaps TRBD1 as D (6 bases). The CDR3 sequence is 13 residues long. V was shortened by 4 bases and J by 5 bases, with 12 bases between the two germline ends. CDR1 and CDR2 from the germline V gene are SGDLS and YYNGEE. The CDR3 loop is CASSPGQKTEAFF. The CDR3 nucleotides are TGTGCCAGCAGCCCAGGACAGAAGACTGAAGCTTTCTTT.

This clone was counted between two and nine times. The chain combines TRBV6-5 with TRBJ2-7, with D unclear. Germline V CDR1 and CDR2: MNHEY, SVGAGI. This CDR3 is built from 14 residues. V lost 2 bases to trimming and J lost 2 bases, with 10 bases between them. The DNA of the CDR3 is TGTGCCAGCAGTTACAAACAGCTAACCTACGAGCAGTACTTC. Amino acid sequence: CASSYKQLTYEQYF.

The chain couples TRBV3-1 (or the pseudogene TRBV3-2) to TRBJ2-1; 10 nucleotides agree with TRBD2. Germline assignment: CDR1 LGHDT and CDR2 YNNKEL (reference sequence). The CDR3 is made up of 16 amino acids. V gave up 4 bases and J gave up 8 bases; unmatched junction bases: 11. In DNA form, the CDR3 reads TGTGCCAGCAGCCCGCCAGGGACTAGCGCTGTCTATGAGCAGTTCTTC. This codes for CASSPPGTSAVYEQFF.

V usage is TRBV12-3 or TRBV12-4 and J usage is TRBJ2-5, with D perhaps matching TRBD2 (5 bases). The V and J ends lost 8 bases and 4 bases respectively, with 11 bases between them. The CDR3 loop spans 12 amino acids. CDR3 nucleotide sequence: TGTGCCAGCCAGAGGACTTTAGAGACCCAGTACTTC. Amino acid sequence: CASQRTLETQYF.

V and J are TRBV29-1 and TRBJ1-1; 9 bases match TRBD1. This CDR3 has 16 amino acids. V gave up 3 bases and J gave up 4 bases; unmatched junction bases: 12. Germline V gene data show CDR1 as SQVTM and CDR2 as ANQGSEA. CDR3 in amino acids: CSVEVGLNRGLTEAFF. DNA for the CDR3: TGCAGCGTTGAGGTGGGGCTGAACAGGGGGCTCACTGAAGCTTTCTTT.

The chain combines TRBV9 with TRBJ2-7; TRBD1 is a possible D gene (5 bases). Trimming stripped 0 bases from V and 1 base from J, with 11 bases between. Germline V gene lookup returns CDR1 SGDLS and CDR2 YYNGEE. The CDR3 runs to 15 residues. CDR3 DNA: TGTGCCAGCAGCGTAGCCTCTCAGGGATCCTACGAGCAGTACTTC. Encoded protein: CASSVASQGSYEQYF.

CDR3 residues: CAICQRETGETQYF. The DNA for the CDR3 is TGTGCCATCTGTCAGCGGGAGACAGGAGAGACCCAGTACTTC. The V and J genes are TRBV10-3 and TRBJ2-5; 8 bases agree with TRBD2. CDR1 is ENHRY, CDR2 SYGVKD, per germline. CDR3 length equals 14 residues. V lost 8 bases and J lost 4; bases outside the gene matches: 9.

This chain joins TRBV7-2 and TRBJ2-5; D possibly corresponds to TRBD2 (6 bases). The germline V and J ends were trimmed by 1 base and 2 bases, with 8 bases remaining between them. The CDR3 extends over 14 amino acids. Germline V gene data show CDR1 as SGHTA and CDR2 as FQGNSA. CDR3 DNA sequence: TGTGCCAGCAGCTTAGACGGAGGGCAAGAGACCCAGTACTTC. Encoded protein: CASSLDGGQETQYF.

The chain couples TRBV4-3 to TRBJ1-6; TRBD1 might be the D (5 bases). V shed 0 bases and J shed 7 bases, with 10 bases lying between them. Germline assignment: CDR1 LGHNA and CDR2 YSLEER. The CDR3 covers 15 residues. The CDR3 DNA reads TGCGCCAGCAGCCAAGATCCAGGGATAAATTCACCCCTCCACTTT. It yields the protein CASSQDPGINSPLHF.

This chain uses TRBV11-2 with TRBJ2-3; a weak D match, TRBD1 (6 bases). Germline CDR1 is SGHAT and CDR2 is FQNNGV. Deletions cut 3 bases from V and 2 bases from J, with 9 bases between. The CDR3 is 14 residues long. The CDR3 loop is CASSFRGITDTQYF. DNA of the CDR3: TGTGCCAGCAGCTTTAGGGGGATCACAGATACGCAGTATTTT.

The J gene is TRBJ1-1, the V gene TRBV28; TRBD1 is a possible D gene (6 bases). The V gene's germline CDR1 is MDHEN and CDR2 SYDVKM. The CDR3 spans 14 residues. The V and J ends lost 6 bases and 7 bases respectively, with 18 bases between them. The CDR3 DNA is TGTGCCAGCAGGCCCCCAGGGGAATCTCATGAAGCTTTCTTT. Its translation is CASRPPGESHEAFF.

V and J are TRBV5-8 and TRBJ2-1; 8 positions match TRBD1. Germline loops: CDR1 SGHTS, CDR2 YDEGEE. This CDR3 has 12 residues. The junction had 3 bases not matched to a gene; V was cut back by 4 bases and J by 9 bases. CDR3 residues: CASSPGQVEQFF. The CDR3, as DNA: TGTGCCAGCAGCCCGGGACAGGTTGAGCAGTTCTTC. Combining the CDR3 with reference TRBV5-8 and TRBJ2-1 gives the whole variable domain EAGVTQSPTHLIKTRGQQATLRCSPISGHTSVYWYQQALGLGLQFLLWYDEGEERNRGNFPPRFSGRQFPNYSSELNVNALELEDSALYLCASSPGQVEQFFGPGTRLTVL.

J is TRBJ1-1 and V is TRBV7-8, with 8 bases fitting TRBD1. The trim removed 5 bases at V and 6 bases at J, leaving 11 bases unmatched. Germline-derived CDR1 and CDR2 are SGHVS and FQNEAQ. This CDR3 has 15 amino acids. CDR3 protein: CASSRTTGDGPEAFF. The CDR3 DNA sequence: TGTGCCAGCAGCAGGACGACAGGGGATGGCCCTGAAGCTTTCTTT.

The V gene is TRBV6-5, the J gene TRBJ1-4; possible D gene TRBD1, 6 bases. V was pared by 4 bases and J by 4 bases, with 13 bases between. This CDR3 has 15 amino acids. Germline V CDR1 and CDR2: MNHEY, SVGAGI. The CDR3 loop reads CASSLGGGGNEKLFF. In nucleotides, the CDR3 is TGTGCCAGCAGTTTGGGAGGGGGGGGTAATGAAAAACTGTTTTTT.

This clone was recorded once. J is TRBJ2-2 and V is TRBV6-6; TRBD2 aligns across 8 bases. The length of the CDR3 is 16 residues. V shed 7 bases, J shed 7 bases, and the junction held 14 bases outside the gene matches. Germline CDR1 MNHNY, CDR2 SVGAGI (reference sequence). The CDR3 loop is CASIFWRGDSVGELFF. The CDR3 DNA reads TGTGCCAGCATCTTTTGGCGGGGGGACTCCGTCGGGGAGCTGTTTTTT.

The rearrangement links TRBV5-5 to TRBJ1-4; D is uncertain. The CDR3 length is 15 residues. V shed 4 bases and J shed 0 bases, with 10 bases lying between them. CDR1 SGHKS and CDR2 YYEKEE come from the germline V gene (reference sequence). CDR3 nucleotide sequence: TGTGCCAGCAGCCAATACTCGGCAACTAATGAAAAACTGTTTTTT. Amino acid sequence: CASSQYSATNEKLFF.

The rearrangement uses TRBV14 and TRBJ1-2, with 11 nucleotides matching TRBD1. CDR3 length equals 16 residues. CDR1 is SGHDN, CDR2 FVKESK, per germline. The J segment lost 4 bases and the V segment lost 0 bases, leaving 4 bases of the junction unmatched. The CDR3 coding sequence is TGTGCCAGCAGCCAAGATTGGGGACAGGGGGTCTATGGCTACACCTTC. This translates into CASSQDWGQGVYGYTF.

V usage is TRBV5-4 and J usage is TRBJ2-1; the match to TRBD2 covers 8 bases. The CDR3 runs to 15 residues. V lost 0 bases and J lost 4; bases outside the gene matches: 3. Germline CDR1 reads SGHNT; CDR2 reads YYREEE (reference sequence). CDR3: CASSLVLAGYNEQFF. The DNA for the CDR3 is TGTGCCAGCAGCTTGGTGCTAGCGGGTTACAATGAGCAGTTCTTC.

The J gene is TRBJ1-3, the V gene TRBV11-2; no clear D. The CDR3 loop spans 16 amino acids. Germline V gene data show CDR1 as SGHAT and CDR2 as FQNNGV. Trimming cost V 0 bases and J 0 bases, with 9 bases left between them. CDR3 sequence: CASSLEVTGSGNTIYF. The CDR3 DNA sequence: TGTGCCAGCAGCTTAGAGGTCACTGGCTCTGGAAACACCATATATTTT.

V and J are TRBV11-2 and TRBJ1-1; D is unresolved. The CDR3 has 15 amino acids. Trimming cost V 3 bases and J 2 bases, with 13 bases left between them. Germline CDR1 and CDR2: SGHAT and FQNNGV. The CDR3 loop is CASSLLPGENTEAFF. CDR3 DNA sequence: TGTGCCAGCAGCTTGCTGCCCGGGGAAAACACTGAAGCTTTCTTT.

This rearrangement joins TRBV5-1 to TRBJ2-2; D might be TRBD1 (6 bases). With 4 bases removed from V and 6 bases from J, the gap between germline ends came to 16 bases. Germline assignment: CDR1 SGHRS and CDR2 YFSETQ. CDR3 length: 15 residues. The CDR3 loop reads CASSLGTGRSGELFF. The CDR3, as DNA: TGCGCCAGCAGCCTAGGAACAGGGCGGTCCGGGGAGCTGTTTTTT.

The CDR3, as DNA: TGTGCCAGCAGCGAGTATGGACAATCTAACTATGGCTACACCTTC. Its translation: CASSEYGQSNYGYTF. This chain connects TRBV6-5 to TRBJ1-2; possibly TRBD1 for D (5 bases). The CDR3 is 15 residues long. Per the germline V gene, CDR1 is MNHEY and CDR2 is SVGAGI. The V end lost 6 bases, the J end lost 0 bases, and 14 bases lay between the germline ends.